The 23 T cell receptor beta chains below come from one sample, sequenced in a study of control samples from healthy donors and cancer patients. Repertoires were generated with immunoSEQ multiplex PCR, while TCRdb's copy carries only in-frame clones and drops some. The sample lists about 150,000 clones, 85% to 95% occurring once. The sequencing input was blood. These receptors all stem from a woman between 18 and 29 years old in good health.

About this clone: Additional DNA sequences in this sample encode the identical CDR3. This chain uses TRBV3-1 (or the pseudogene TRBV3-2) with TRBJ2-5; 9 nucleotides agree with TRBD1. The CDR3 is 14 amino acids. Germline values: CDR1 LGHDT, CDR2 YNNKEL (reference sequence). Losses at the gene ends were 1 base for V and 5 bases for J; bases not matched to a gene: 2. This chain's CDR3 is CASSQGQGGETQYF. CDR3 coding DNA: TGTGCCAGCAGCCAAGGACAGGGGGGTGAGACCCAGTACTTC.

The chain couples TRBV9 to TRBJ2-1; D call uncertain. Deletions cut 4 bases from V and 9 bases from J, with 14 bases between. CDR3 length: 13 amino acids. CDR1 is SGDLS, CDR2 YYNGEE, per germline. CDR3 sequence reads: CASSPDWVGEQFF. CDR3 nucleotide sequence: TGTGCCAGCAGCCCAGACTGGGTCGGTGAGCAGTTCTTC.

This chain connects TRBV7-2 to TRBJ1-2; TRBD1 matches at 7 bases. The CDR3 contains 14 residues. J lost 8 bases, V lost 7 bases, and 13 bases had no gene match. The germline CDR1 and CDR2 sequences are SGHTA and FQGNSA. CDR3 sequence: CASNSPGGFMGYTF. In DNA form, the CDR3 reads TGTGCCAGCAACTCTCCAGGGGGATTTATGGGCTACACCTTC.

V usage is TRBV9 and J usage is TRBJ1-1; no definite D call. V lost 0 bases, J lost 3 bases, and 9 bases lay in between. The CDR3 extends over 14 amino acids. CDR1 is SGDLS and CDR2 is YYNGEE in the germline V gene. CDR3 sequence: CASSVEGWDTEAFF. CDR3 in DNA: TGTGCCAGCAGCGTAGAGGGTTGGGACACTGAAGCTTTCTTT.

V is TRBV7-6 and J is TRBJ2-1; 14 bases fit TRBD2. The CDR3 runs to 18 residues. The V gene's germline CDR1 is SGHVS and CDR2 FNYEAQ. V gave up 6 bases and J gave up 7 bases; unmatched junction bases: 14. CDR3 DNA sequence: TGTGCCAGCAGTTATCCTCCGGGACTAGCGGGAGTCACAAATGAGCAGTTCTTC. Amino acid sequence: CASSYPPGLAGVTNEQFF.

The V and J genes are TRBV19 and TRBJ1-1, with D maybe TRBD1 (5 bases). This CDR3 comprises 13 residues. Deletions cut 2 bases from V and 7 bases from J, with 11 bases between. Germline V gene lookup returns CDR1 LNHDA and CDR2 SQIVND (reference sequence). CDR3 nucleotide sequence: TGTGCCAGTAGTATACAGGGCTGGAGTGAAGCTTTCTTT. Amino acids: CASSIQGWSEAFF.

This sequence joins TRBV13 and TRBJ1-1; D is undetermined. V shed 6 bases and J shed 3 bases, with 8 bases lying between them. The CDR3 runs 12 residues. Germline CDR1 PRHDT, CDR2 FYEKMQ (reference sequence). CDR3 residues: CASRGEYTEAFF. The CDR3 coding sequence is TGTGCCAGCAGGGGTGAGTACACTGAAGCTTTCTTT.

The J gene is TRBJ1-6, the V gene TRBV9; TRBD1 might be the D (6 bases). This CDR3 is 16 amino acids long. The germline V and J ends were trimmed by 0 bases and 6 bases, with 13 bases remaining between them. Germline CDR1 reads SGDLS; CDR2 reads YYNGEE. The CDR3 loop is CASSVDKDSPNSPLHF. The DNA of the CDR3 is TGTGCCAGCAGCGTAGATAAGGACAGTCCTAATTCACCCCTCCACTTT. The whole variable domain, remainder taken from reference TRBV9 and TRBJ1-6, is DSGVTQTPKHLITATGQRVTLRCSPRSGDLSVYWYQQSLDQGLQFLIQYYNGEERAKGNILERFSAQQFPDLHSELNLSSLELGDSALYFCASSVDKDSPNSPLHFGNGTRLTVT.

The V and J genes are TRBV7-2 and TRBJ1-1; D remains ambiguous. There are 16 residues in the CDR3. Germline V gives CDR1 SGHTA, CDR2 FQGNSA. Trimming stripped 4 bases from V and 3 bases from J, with 18 bases between. In nucleotides, the CDR3 is TGTGCCAGCAGCTCCCCGGTCGGGGTCGGGGACACTGAAGCTTTCTTT. It translates to CASSSPVGVGDTEAFF. The whole variable domain, filled in from reference TRBV7-2 and TRBJ1-1, reads GAGVSQSPSNKVTEKGKDVELRCDPISGHTALYWYRQSLGQGLEFLIYFQGNSAPDKSGLPSDRFSAERTGGSVSTLTIQRTQQEDSAVYLCASSSPVGVGDTEAFFGQGTRLTVV.

The CDR3 loop is CASSPTGDGEKLFF. The CDR3 DNA sequence: TGTGCCAGCAGTCCGACAGGGGACGGCGAAAAACTGTTTTTT. The chain recombines TRBV28 with TRBJ1-4; 8 nucleotides align to TRBD1. V was clipped by 5 bases and J by 8 bases; unmatched bases: 7. The CDR3 spans 14 residues. Germline CDR1 is MDHEN and CDR2 is SYDVKM.

The CDR3 DNA is TGTGCCAGCAGCCATCCGAGGCAGGGCTTCAGCTCCTACAATGAGCAGTTCTTC. It yields the protein CASSHPRQGFSSYNEQFF. The rearrangement links TRBV3-1 (or the pseudogene TRBV3-2) to TRBJ2-1; perhaps TRBD1 as D (5 bases). V was clipped by 3 bases and J by 0 bases, with 18 bases between them. The CDR3 sequence is 18 residues long. In germline, CDR1 is LGHDT, CDR2 YNNKEL (reference sequence).

This rearrangement joins TRBV2 to TRBJ2-3, with D perhaps matching TRBD2 (5 bases). Trimming pared 4 bases from V and 0 bases from J, leaving 14 bases between. The CDR3 consists of 16 residues. Looked up from germline, CDR1 is SNHLY and CDR2 is FYNNEI. The CDR3 sequence is CASSVRAEISTDTQYF. Written as DNA, the CDR3 is TGTGCCAGCAGTGTACGAGCGGAAATTAGCACAGATACGCAGTATTTT. Full variable domain (missing parts from reference TRBV2 and TRBJ2-3): EPEVTQTPSHQVTQMGQEVILRCVPISNHLYFYWYRQILGQKVEFLVSFYNNEISEKSEIFDDQFSVERPDGSNFTLKIRSTKLEDSAMYFCASSVRAEISTDTQYFGPGTRLTVL.

The chain has TRBV12-1 and TRBJ2-2. TRBV12-1 is a pseudogene segment. The CDR3 loop spans 11 amino acids. CDR3 DNA: TGTGCCGCCCAAGGCACCGGGGAGCTGTTTTTT. Its protein is CAAQGTGELFF.

The rearrangement links TRBV25-1 to TRBJ1-4, with D possibly being TRBD1 (5 bases). Germline V gene lookup returns CDR1 MGHDK and CDR2 SYGVNS. Deletions cut 7 bases from V and 4 bases from J, with 10 bases between. The CDR3 length is 13 residues. The CDR3 region has the DNA TGTGCCAGCACTCGGGACGTTAATGAAAAACTGTTTTTT. Residues: CASTRDVNEKLFF. The complete variable domain, with remaining parts taken from reference TRBV25-1 and TRBJ1-4, reads EADIYQTPRYLVIGTGKKITLECSQTMGHDKMYWYQQDPGMELHLIHYSYGVNSTEKGDLSSESTVSRIRTEHFPLTLESARPSHTSQYLCASTRDVNEKLFFGSGTQLSVL.

The gene calls are TRBV28 and TRBJ1-1; D unclear. The V end was cut by 5 bases, the J end by 0 bases, with 4 bases between. Germline V gene sequence: CDR1 MDHEN, CDR2 SYDVKM. This CDR3 spans 12 amino acids. The CDR3: CASSPLNTEAFF. The DNA for the CDR3 is TGTGCCAGCAGTCCCCTGAACACTGAAGCTTTCTTT.

V usage is TRBV28 and J usage is TRBJ2-1; D call uncertain. The CDR3 has 15 amino acids. CDR1 and CDR2 (germline): MDHEN, SYDVKM. The V end was cut by 1 base, the J end by 3 bases, with 10 bases between. The CDR3 nucleotides read TGTGCCAGCAGTTTATCTCCGGAACTCTACAATGAGCAGTTCTTC. Translated: CASSLSPELYNEQFF.

The chain links TRBV19 to TRBJ1-6; the D gene is possibly TRBD1 (5 bases). V was clipped by 8 bases and J by 6 bases, with 14 bases between them. Germline CDR1 is LNHDA and CDR2 is SQIVND (reference sequence). The CDR3 spans 14 residues. The CDR3 sequence: CASRTTSINSPLHF. The DNA of the CDR3 is TGTGCCAGTCGGACAACATCGATTAATTCACCCCTCCACTTT. Complete variable domain (other parts from reference TRBV19 and TRBJ1-6): DGGITQSPKYLFRKEGQNVTLSCEQNLNHDAMYWYRQDPGQGLRLIYYSQIVNDFQKGDIAEGYSVSREKKESFPLTVTSAQKNPTAFYLCASRTTSINSPLHFGNGTRLTVT.

The chain combines TRBV5-1 with TRBJ2-3; D might be TRBD2 (5 bases). This CDR3 is built from 13 residues. Trimming removed 7 bases from V and 5 bases from J, with 14 bases in between. CDR1 SGHRS and CDR2 YFSETQ come from the germline V gene. The CDR3 protein is CASGGGRGDTQYF. The CDR3 nucleotides are TGCGCCAGCGGAGGAGGCAGAGGAGATACGCAGTATTTT.

This sequence joins TRBV6-5 and TRBJ1-1, with TRBD1 identical over 12 bases. V was pared by 6 bases and J by 9 bases, with 8 bases of the junction left unmatched. The germline V gene has CDR1 MNHEY and CDR2 SVGAGI. This CDR3 contains 14 residues. The CDR3 DNA follows: TGTGCCAGCAGCGCTAGCCGGGACAGGGGGCAAGCTTTCTTT. It yields the protein CASSASRDRGQAFF.

The sample holds one count of this clone. This chain connects TRBV2 to TRBJ1-5; tentatively, D is TRBD1 (6 bases). The CDR3 has 14 residues. CDR1 is SNHLY, CDR2 FYNNEI, per germline. Trimming removed 4 bases from V and 6 bases from J, with 13 bases in between. This CDR3 reads CASSVYGGGQPQHF. CDR3 DNA sequence: TGTGCCAGCAGTGTATACGGGGGCGGTCAGCCCCAGCATTTT.

The V call is TRBV9, the J call TRBJ2-5; 9 nucleotides line up with TRBD1. This CDR3 region has 14 residues. After removal of 3 bases from V and 5 bases from J, the junction contained 5 bases not matched to a gene. Looked up from germline, CDR1 is SGDLS and CDR2 is YYNGEE. CDR3 bases: TGTGCCAGCAGCGCACAGGGGGCTGAGGAGACCCAGTACTTC. It is translated as CASSAQGAEETQYF.

The chain is built from TRBV10-3 and TRBJ2-3; weak D call: TRBD2 (5 bases). Trimming stripped 8 bases from V and 4 bases from J, with 22 bases between. The CDR3 totals 16 residues. Germline assignment: CDR1 ENHRY and CDR2 SYGVKD. The CDR3 region is CAISEPSVQAADTQYF. In nucleotides, the CDR3 is TGTGCCATCTCTGAACCCTCGGTCCAAGCGGCAGATACGCAGTATTTT.

On this clone: The sample holds other DNA sequences that translate to the same CDR3. V usage is TRBV5-5 and J usage is TRBJ2-7; D is uncertain. The CDR3 extends over 12 amino acids. Germline CDR1 and CDR2: SGHKS and YYEKEE (reference sequence). The V gene lost 0 bases and the J gene lost 4 bases, with 5 bases spanning the gap. CDR3 in amino acids: CASSLELYEQYF. As DNA, the CDR3 is TGTGCCAGCAGCTTGGAGTTGTACGAGCAGTACTTC. The complete variable domain, with remaining parts taken from reference TRBV5-5 and TRBJ2-7, reads DAGVTQSPTHLIKTRGQQVTLRCSPISGHKSVSWYQQVLGQGPQFIFQYYEKEERGRGNFPDRFSARQFPNYSSELNVNALLLGDSALYLCASSLELYEQYFGPGTRLTVT.